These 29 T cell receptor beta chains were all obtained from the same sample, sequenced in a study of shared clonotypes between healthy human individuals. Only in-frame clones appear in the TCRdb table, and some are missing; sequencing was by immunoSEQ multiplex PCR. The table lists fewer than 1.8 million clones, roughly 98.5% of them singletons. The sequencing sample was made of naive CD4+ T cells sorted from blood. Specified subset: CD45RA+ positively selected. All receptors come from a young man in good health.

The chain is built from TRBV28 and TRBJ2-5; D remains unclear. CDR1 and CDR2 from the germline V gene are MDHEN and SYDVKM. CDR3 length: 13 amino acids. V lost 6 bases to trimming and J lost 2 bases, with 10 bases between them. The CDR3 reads CASSPGSQETQYF. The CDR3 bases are TGTGCCAGCAGCCCCGGGTCTCAAGAGACCCAGTACTTC.

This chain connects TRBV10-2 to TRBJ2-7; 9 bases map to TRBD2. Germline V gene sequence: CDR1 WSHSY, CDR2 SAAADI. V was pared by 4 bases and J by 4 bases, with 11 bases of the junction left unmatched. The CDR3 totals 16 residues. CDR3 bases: TGCGCCAGCAGTGGGTCGACTAGCGGTTTTGTGTACGAGCAGTACTTC. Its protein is CASSGSTSGFVYEQYF.

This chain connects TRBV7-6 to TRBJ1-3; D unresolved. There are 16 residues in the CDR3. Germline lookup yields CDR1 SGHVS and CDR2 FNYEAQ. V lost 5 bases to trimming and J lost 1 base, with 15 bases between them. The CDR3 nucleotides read TGTGCCAGCAGCCGAAGGAGGTTAGAGTCTGGAAACACCATATATTTT. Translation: CASSRRRLESGNTIYF.

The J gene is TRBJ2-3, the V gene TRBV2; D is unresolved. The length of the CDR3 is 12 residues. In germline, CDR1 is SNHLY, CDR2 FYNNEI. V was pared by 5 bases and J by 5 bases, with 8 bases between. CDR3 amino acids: CASSTVRDTQYF. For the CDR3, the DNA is TGTGCCAGCAGTACAGTGAGAGATACGCAGTATTTT.

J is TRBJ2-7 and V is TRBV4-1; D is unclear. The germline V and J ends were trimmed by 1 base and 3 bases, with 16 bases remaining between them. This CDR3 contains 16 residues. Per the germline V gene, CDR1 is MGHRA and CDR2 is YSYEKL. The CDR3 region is CASSQGLVRLNYEQYF. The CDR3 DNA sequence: TGCGCCAGCAGCCAAGGTCTTGTCAGGCTAAACTACGAGCAGTACTTC.

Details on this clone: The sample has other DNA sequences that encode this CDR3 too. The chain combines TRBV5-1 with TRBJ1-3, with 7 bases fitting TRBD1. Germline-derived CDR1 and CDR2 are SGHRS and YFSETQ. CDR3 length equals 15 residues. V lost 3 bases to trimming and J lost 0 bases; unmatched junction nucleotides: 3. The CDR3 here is CASSSGQFSGNTIYF. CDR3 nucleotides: TGCGCCAGCAGCTCGGGACAGTTCTCTGGAAACACCATATATTTT.

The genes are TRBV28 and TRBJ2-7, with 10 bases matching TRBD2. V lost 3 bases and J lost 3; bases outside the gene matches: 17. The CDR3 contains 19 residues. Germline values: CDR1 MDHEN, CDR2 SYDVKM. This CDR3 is CASSFKGRGGLADYYEQYF. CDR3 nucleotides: TGTGCCAGCAGTTTTAAAGGCAGGGGAGGACTAGCGGACTACTACGAGCAGTACTTC.

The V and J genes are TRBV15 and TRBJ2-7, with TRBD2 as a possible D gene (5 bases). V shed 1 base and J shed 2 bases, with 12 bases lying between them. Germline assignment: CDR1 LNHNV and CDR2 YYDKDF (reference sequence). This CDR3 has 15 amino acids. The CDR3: CATSRGARDPYEQYF. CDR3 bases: TGTGCCACCAGCAGAGGGGCTCGGGATCCCTACGAGCAGTACTTC.

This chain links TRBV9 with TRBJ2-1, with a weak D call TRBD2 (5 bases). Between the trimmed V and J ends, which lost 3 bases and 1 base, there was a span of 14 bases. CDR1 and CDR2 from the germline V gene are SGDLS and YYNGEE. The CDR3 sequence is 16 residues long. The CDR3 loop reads CASSAGSGISYNEQFF. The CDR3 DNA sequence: TGTGCCAGCAGCGCGGGAAGCGGAATTTCCTACAATGAGCAGTTCTTC.

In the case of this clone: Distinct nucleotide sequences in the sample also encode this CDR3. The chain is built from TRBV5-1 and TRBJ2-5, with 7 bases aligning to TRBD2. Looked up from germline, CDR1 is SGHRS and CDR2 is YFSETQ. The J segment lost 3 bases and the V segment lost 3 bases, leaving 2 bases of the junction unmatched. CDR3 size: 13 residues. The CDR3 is CASSSLAEETQYF. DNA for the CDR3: TGCGCCAGCAGCTCCCTAGCGGAAGAGACCCAGTACTTC.

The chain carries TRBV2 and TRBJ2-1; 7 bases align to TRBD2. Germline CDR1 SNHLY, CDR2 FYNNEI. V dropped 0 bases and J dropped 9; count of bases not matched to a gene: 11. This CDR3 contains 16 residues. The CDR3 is CASSEAAGVIMVEQFF. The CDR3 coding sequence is TGTGCCAGCAGTGAAGCGGCGGGAGTTATTATGGTTGAGCAGTTCTTC.

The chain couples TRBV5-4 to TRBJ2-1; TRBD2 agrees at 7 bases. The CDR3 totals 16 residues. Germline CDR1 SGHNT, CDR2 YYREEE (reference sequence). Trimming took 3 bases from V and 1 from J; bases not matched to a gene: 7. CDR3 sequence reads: CASSSRNSGSYNEQFF. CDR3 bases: TGTGCCAGCAGCTCCCGGAATAGCGGGTCCTACAATGAGCAGTTCTTC.

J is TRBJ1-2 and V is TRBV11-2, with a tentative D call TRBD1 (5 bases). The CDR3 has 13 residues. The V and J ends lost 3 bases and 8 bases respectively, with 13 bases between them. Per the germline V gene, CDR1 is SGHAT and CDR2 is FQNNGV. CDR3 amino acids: CASSFSAPGGYTF. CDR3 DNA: TGTGCCAGCAGCTTTTCGGCTCCAGGGGGCTACACCTTC.

CDR3: CASSVAAGLGTEAFF. Here the CDR3 DNA reads TGTGCCAGCAGCGTAGCAGCCGGGTTGGGCACTGAAGCTTTCTTT. The gene calls are TRBV9 and TRBJ1-1; no clear D gene. Trimming took off 0 bases at V and 4 bases at J, with 13 bases between the two ends. Germline V gene lookup returns CDR1 SGDLS and CDR2 YYNGEE. The CDR3 is 15 residues long.

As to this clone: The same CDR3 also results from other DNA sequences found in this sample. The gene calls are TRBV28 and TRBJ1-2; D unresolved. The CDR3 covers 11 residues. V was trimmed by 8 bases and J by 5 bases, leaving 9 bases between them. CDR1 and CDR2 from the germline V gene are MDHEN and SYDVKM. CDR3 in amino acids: CASGQVYGYTF. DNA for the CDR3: TGTGCCAGCGGCCAGGTATATGGCTACACCTTC.

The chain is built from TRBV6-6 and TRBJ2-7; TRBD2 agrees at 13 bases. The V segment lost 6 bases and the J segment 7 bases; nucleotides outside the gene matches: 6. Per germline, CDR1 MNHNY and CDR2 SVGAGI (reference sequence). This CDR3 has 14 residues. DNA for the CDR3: TGTGCCAGCAGCACCGGGACTAGCGGGATTGAGCAGTACTTC. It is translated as CASSTGTSGIEQYF.

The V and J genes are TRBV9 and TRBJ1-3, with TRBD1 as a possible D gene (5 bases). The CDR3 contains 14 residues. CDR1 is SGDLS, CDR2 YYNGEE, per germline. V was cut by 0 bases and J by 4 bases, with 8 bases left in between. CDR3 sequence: CASSVGQIGNTIYF. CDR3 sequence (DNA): TGTGCCAGCAGCGTAGGACAGATAGGAAACACCATATATTTT.

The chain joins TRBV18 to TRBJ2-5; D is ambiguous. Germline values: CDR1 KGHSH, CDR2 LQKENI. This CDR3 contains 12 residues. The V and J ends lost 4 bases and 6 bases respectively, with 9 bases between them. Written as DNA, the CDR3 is TGTGCCAGCTCACAACCTTTGAAGACCCAGTACTTC. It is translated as CASSQPLKTQYF.

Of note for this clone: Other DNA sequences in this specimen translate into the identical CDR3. CDR3 region: CASSFRDRGYEQYF. CDR3 nucleotide sequence: TGCGCCAGCAGCTTCCGGGACAGGGGCTACGAGCAGTACTTC. This rearrangement joins TRBV5-1 to TRBJ2-7; TRBD1 matches 10 bases. The germline V gene has CDR1 SGHRS and CDR2 YFSETQ. V shed 2 bases and J 3 bases; nucleotides not matched to a gene: 2. The CDR3 runs 14 residues.

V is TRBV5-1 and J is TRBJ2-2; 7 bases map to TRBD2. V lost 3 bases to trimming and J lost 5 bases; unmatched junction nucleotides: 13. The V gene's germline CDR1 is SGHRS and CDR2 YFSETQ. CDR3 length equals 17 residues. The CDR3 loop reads CASSSSGASYWTGELFF. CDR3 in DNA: TGCGCCAGCAGCTCTAGCGGAGCTTCTTACTGGACCGGGGAGCTGTTTTTT.

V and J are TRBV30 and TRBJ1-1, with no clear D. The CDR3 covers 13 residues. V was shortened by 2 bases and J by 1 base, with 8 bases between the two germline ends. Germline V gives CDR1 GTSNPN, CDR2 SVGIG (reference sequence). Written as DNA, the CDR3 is TGTGCCTGGAGTTTAACAAGGAACACTGAAGCTTTCTTT. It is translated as CAWSLTRNTEAFF.

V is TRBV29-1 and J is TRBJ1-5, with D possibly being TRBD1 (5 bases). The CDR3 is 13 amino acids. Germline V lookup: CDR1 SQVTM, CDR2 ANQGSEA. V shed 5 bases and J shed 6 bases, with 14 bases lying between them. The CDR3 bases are TGCAGCGTTAGGGACTTAGGCAGTCAGCCCCAGCATTTT. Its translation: CSVRDLGSQPQHF.

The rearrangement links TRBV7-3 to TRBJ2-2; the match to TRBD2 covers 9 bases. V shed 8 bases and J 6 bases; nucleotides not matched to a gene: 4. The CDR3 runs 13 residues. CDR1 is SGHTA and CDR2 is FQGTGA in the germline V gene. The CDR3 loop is CASAGGRAGELFF. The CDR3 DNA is TGTGCCAGCGCTGGCGGGAGGGCCGGGGAGCTGTTTTTT. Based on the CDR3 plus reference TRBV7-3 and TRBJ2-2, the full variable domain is GAGVSQTPSNKVTEKGKYVELRCDPISGHTALYWYRQSLGQGPEFLIYFQGTGAADDSGLPNDRFFAVRPEGSVSTLKIQRTERGDSAVYLCASAGGRAGELFFGEGSRLTVL.

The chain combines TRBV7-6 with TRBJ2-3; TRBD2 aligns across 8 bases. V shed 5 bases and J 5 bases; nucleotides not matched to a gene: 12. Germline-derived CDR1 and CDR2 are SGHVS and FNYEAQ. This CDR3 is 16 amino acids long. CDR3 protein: CASSLIAGTSGDTQYF. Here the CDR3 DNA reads TGTGCCAGCAGCCTCATAGCGGGAACCTCCGGAGATACGCAGTATTTT.

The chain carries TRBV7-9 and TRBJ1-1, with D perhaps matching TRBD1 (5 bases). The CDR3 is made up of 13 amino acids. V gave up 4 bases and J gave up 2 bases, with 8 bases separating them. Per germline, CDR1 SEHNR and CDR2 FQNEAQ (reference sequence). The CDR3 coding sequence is TGTGCCAGCAGCTACACAGGAAACACTGAAGCTTTCTTT. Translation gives CASSYTGNTEAFF.

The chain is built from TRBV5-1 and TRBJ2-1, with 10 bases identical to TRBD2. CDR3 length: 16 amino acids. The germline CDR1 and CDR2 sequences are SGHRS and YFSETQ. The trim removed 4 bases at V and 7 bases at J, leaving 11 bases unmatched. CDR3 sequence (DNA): TGCGCCAGCAGCCGCAAAGCTAGCGGGAGTATGAATGAGCAGTTCTTC. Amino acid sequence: CASSRKASGSMNEQFF. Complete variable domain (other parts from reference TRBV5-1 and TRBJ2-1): KAGVTQTPRYLIKTRGQQVTLSCSPISGHRSVSWYQQTPGQGLQFLFEYFSETQRNKGNFPGRFSGRQFSNSRSEMNVSTLELGDSALYLCASSRKASGSMNEQFFGPGTRLTVL.

CDR3: CASSLEGVPFF. Written as DNA, the CDR3 is TGCGCCAGCAGCTTGGAGGGAGTACCGTTCTTC. The V call is TRBV5-1, the J call TRBJ2-1, with D possibly TRBD2 on 5 matching bases. The CDR3 totals 11 residues. CDR1 is SGHRS and CDR2 is YFSETQ in the germline V gene. The V and J ends lost 0 bases and 15 bases respectively, with 10 bases between them.

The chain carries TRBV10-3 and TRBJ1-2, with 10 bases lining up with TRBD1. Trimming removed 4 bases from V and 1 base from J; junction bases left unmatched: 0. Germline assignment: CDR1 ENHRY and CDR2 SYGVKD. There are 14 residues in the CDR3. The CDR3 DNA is TGTGCCATCAGTGGGACAGGGGGTAACTATGGCTACACCTTC. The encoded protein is CAISGTGGNYGYTF.

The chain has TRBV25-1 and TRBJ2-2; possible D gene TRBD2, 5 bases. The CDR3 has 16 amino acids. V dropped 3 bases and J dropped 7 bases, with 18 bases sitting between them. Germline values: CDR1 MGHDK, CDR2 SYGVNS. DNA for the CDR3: TGTGCCAGCAGTGACCCCGGGTTAGCGAGGAGCGGGGAGCTGTTTTTT. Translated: CASSDPGLARSGELFF.